This TCR beta chain was retrieved from a study of shared clonotypes between healthy human individuals. CDR1 and CDR2 from the germline V gene are GTSNPN and SVGIG (reference sequence). This CDR3 has 12 amino acids. Trimming stripped 2 bases from V and 5 bases from J, with 7 bases between. About this clone: The antigen is not known.

Clones were read by immunoSEQ multiplex PCR, and TCRdb kept only the in-frame ones, dropping some. The table has 2 million to 2.5 million clones, just over 90% seen once. Study-level findings and limits: Even with large depth, rarefaction showed that sorted-subset sequencing was incomplete.

Sequenced material: naive CD4+ T cells from PBMCs. Subset given: CD45RA+ positively selected. The receptor comes from a man younger than 35 in good health. Some clones in this sample may be carry-over from other donors' samples. This chain uses TRBV30 with TRBJ1-5; D is unresolved. The CDR3 loop is CAWSRADQPQHF. The CDR3 bases are TGTGCCTGGAGTAGGGCGGATCAGCCCCAGCATTTT.